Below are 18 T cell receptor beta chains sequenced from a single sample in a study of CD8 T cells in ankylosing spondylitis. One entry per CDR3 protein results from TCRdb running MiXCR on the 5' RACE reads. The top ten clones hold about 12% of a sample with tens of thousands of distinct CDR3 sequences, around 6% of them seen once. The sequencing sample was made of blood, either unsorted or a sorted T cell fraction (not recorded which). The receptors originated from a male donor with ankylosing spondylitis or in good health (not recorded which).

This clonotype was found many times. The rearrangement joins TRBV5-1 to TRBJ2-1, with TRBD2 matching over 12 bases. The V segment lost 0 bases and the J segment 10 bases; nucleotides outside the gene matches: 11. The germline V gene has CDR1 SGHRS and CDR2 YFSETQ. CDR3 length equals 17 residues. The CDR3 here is CASSLAGLAGGTREQFF. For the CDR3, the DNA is TGCGCCAGCAGCTTGGCCGGGCTAGCGGGGGGGACGAGGGAGCAGTTCTTC.

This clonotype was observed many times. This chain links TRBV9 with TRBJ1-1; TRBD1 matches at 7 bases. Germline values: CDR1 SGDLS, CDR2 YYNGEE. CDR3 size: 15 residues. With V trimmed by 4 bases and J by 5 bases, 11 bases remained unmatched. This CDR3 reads CASSPHRGQGTEAFF. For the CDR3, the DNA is TGTGCCAGCAGCCCCCACAGGGGCCAGGGGACTGAAGCTTTCTTT.

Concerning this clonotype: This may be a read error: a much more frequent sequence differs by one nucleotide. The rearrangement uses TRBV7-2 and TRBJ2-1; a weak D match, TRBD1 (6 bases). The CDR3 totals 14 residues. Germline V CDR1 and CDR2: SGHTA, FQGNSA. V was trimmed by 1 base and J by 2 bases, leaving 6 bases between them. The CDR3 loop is CASSLDRAYNEQFF. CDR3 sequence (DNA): TGTGCCAGCAGCTTAGACAGGGCCTACAATGAGCAGTTCTTC.

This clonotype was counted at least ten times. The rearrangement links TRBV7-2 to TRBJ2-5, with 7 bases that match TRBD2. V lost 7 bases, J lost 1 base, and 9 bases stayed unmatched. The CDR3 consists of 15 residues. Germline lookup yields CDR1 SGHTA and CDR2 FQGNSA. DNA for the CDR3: TGTGCCAGCAACATCGGGGGGAATCCCCAAGAGACCCAGTACTTC. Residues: CASNIGGNPQETQYF.

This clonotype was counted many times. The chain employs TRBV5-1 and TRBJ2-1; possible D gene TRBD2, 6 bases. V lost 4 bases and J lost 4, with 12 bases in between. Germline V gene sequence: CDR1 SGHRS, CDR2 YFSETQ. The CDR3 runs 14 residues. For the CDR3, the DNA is TGCGCCAGCAGCCCGGGGGTGAATTACAATGAGCAGTTCTTC. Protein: CASSPGVNYNEQFF.

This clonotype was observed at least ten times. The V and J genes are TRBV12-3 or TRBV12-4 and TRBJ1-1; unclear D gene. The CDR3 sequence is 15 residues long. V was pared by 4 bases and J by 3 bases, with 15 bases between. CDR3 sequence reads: CASSSRTQIYTEAFF. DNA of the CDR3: TGTGCCAGCAGTTCACGCACCCAGATATACACTGAAGCTTTCTTT.

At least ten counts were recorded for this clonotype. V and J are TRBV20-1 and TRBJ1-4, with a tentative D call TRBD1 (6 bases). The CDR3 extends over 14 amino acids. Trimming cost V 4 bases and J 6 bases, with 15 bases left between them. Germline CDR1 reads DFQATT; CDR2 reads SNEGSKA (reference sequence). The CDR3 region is CSATEGGPYEKLFF. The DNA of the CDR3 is TGCAGTGCTACCGAGGGGGGGCCGTATGAAAAACTGTTTTTT.

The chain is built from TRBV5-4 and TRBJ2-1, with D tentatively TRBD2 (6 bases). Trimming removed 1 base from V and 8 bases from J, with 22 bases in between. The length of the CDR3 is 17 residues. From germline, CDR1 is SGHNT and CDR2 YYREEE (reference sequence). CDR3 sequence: CASSLSPGAPIWDEQFF. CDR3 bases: TGTGCCAGCAGCTTGTCTCCGGGAGCGCCGATTTGGGATGAGCAGTTCTTC.

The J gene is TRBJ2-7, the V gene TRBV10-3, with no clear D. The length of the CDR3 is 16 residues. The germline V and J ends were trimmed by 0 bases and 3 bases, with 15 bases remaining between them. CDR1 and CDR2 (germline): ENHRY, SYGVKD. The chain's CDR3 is CAISESFGTGNYEQYF. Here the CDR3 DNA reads TGTGCCATCAGTGAGTCATTTGGCACTGGAAACTACGAGCAGTACTTC.

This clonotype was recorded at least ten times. Written as DNA, the CDR3 is TGTGCCAGTAGCTCGACGGGGGGGGCCCTCCTGCAGTATTTT. Protein: CASSSTGGALLQYF. The V call is TRBV19, the J call TRBJ2-3; 8 positions match TRBD2. Trimming took 6 bases from V and 11 from J; bases not matched to a gene: 13. Germline V gives CDR1 LNHDA, CDR2 SQIVND (reference sequence). The CDR3 covers 14 residues.

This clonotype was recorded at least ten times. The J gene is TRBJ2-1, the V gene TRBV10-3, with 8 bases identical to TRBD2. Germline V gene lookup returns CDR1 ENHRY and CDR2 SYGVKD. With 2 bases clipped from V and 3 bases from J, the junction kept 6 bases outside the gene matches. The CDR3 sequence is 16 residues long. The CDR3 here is CAISEDAGGLYNEQFF. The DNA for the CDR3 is TGTGCCATCAGTGAGGACGCGGGGGGACTCTACAATGAGCAGTTCTTC.

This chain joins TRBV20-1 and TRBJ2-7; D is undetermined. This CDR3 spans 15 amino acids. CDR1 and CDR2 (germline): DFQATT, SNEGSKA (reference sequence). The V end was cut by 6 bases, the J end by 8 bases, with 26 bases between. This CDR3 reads CSAKYHLGRNAQQYF. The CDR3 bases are TGCAGTGCCAAGTACCATTTGGGCCGAAATGCACAGCAGTACTTC.

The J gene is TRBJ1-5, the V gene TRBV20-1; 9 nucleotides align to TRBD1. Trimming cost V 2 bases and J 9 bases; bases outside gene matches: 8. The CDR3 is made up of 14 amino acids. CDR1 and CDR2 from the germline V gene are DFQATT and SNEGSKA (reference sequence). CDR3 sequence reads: CSARRQGGTGPQHF. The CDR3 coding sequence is TGCAGTGCTAGACGACAGGGGGGCACGGGGCCCCAGCATTTT.

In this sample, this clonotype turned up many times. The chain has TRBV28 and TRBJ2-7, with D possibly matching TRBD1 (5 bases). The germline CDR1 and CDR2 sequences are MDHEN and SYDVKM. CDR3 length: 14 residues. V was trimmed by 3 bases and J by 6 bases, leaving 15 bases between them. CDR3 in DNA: TGTGCCAGCAGTTTCAGGGCTATCGGCTTCGAGCAGTACTTC. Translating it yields CASSFRAIGFEQYF.

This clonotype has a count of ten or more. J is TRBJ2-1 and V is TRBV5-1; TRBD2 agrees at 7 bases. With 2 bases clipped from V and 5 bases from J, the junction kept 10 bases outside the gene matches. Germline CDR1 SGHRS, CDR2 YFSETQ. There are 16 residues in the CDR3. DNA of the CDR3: TGCGCCAGCAGCTTCCAGTCGGGGACTATTAACAATGAGCAGTTCTTC. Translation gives CASSFQSGTINNEQFF.

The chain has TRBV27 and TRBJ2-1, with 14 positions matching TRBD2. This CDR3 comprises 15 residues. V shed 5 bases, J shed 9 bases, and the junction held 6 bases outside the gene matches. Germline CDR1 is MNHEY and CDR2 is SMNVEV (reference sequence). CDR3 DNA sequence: TGTGCCAGCAGTCCGGGACTAGCGGGAGTCGCTGAGCAGTTCTTC. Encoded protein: CASSPGLAGVAEQFF.

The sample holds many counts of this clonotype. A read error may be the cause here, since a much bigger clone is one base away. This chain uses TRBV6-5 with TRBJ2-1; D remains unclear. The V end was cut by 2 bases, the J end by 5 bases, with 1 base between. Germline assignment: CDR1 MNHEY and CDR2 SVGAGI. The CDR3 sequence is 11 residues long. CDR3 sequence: CASSYNNEQFF. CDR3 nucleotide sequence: TGTGCCAGCAGTTACAACAATGAGCAGTTCTTC.

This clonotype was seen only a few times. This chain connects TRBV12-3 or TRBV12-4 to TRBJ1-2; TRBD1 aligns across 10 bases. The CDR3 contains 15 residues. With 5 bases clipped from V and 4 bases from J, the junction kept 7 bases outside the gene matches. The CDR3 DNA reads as TGTGCCAGCAGTAAGACAGGGGGCGCGAGCTATGGCTACACCTTC. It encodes CASSKTGGASYGYTF.